The TCR beta chain described here comes from a study of cytomegalovirus exposure and HLA in healthy donors. Concerning this clone: The same CDR3 is also encoded by other DNA sequences in this sample.

Primers for the PCR totalled 60 Vbeta and 13 Jbeta. The assay was immunoSEQ multiplex PCR, and TCRdb's table has in-frame clones only and misses some. The data show 130,000 to 150,000 clones, with more than 70% seen just once and around 1.9% held by the top ten. This CDR3 has 14 residues. The germline V gene has CDR1 LNHDA and CDR2 SQIVND (reference sequence). V lost 1 base and J lost 1, with 7 bases in between. Source material: PBMCs. This sequence originates from a woman in her thirties or forties in good health and CMV-seronegative. The chain joins TRBV19 to TRBJ1-1, with D maybe TRBD1 (6 bases). The CDR3, as DNA: TGTGCCAGTAGTATAGGCAGGGGGAACACTGAAGCTTTCTTT. Encoded protein: CASSIGRGNTEAFF.